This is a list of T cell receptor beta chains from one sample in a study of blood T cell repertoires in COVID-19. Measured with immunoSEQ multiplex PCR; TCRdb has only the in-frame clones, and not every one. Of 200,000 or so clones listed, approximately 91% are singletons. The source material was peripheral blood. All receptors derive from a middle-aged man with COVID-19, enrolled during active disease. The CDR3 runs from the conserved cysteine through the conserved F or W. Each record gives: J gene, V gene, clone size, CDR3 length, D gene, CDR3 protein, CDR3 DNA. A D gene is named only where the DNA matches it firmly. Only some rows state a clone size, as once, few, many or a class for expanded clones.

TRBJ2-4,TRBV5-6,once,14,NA,CASSLGLGRNIQYF,TGTGCCAGCAGCTTGGGTCTAGGTAGAAACATTCAGTACTTC
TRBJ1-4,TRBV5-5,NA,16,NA,CASSLATGDWNEKLFF,TGTGCCAGCAGCTTGGCAACAGGTGATTGGAATGAAAAACTGTTTTTT
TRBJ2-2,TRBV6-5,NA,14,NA,CASMRTFPTGELFF,TGTGCCAGCATGCGGACATTCCCCACCGGGGAGCTGTTTTTT
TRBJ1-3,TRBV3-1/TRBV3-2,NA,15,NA,CASSRAAFSGNTIYF,TGTGCCAGCAGCCGCGCCGCATTCTCTGGAAACACCATATATTTT
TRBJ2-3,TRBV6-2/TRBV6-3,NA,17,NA,CASSYSQAQGTTDTQYF,TGTGCCAGCAGTTACTCCCAGGCCCAGGGGACCACAGATACGCAGTATTTT
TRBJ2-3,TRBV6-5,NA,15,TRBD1,CASSYRQGAADTQYF,TGTGCCAGCAGTTACCGACAGGGGGCCGCAGATACGCAGTATTTT
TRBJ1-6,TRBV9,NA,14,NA,CASSWGEDQSPLHF,TGTGCCAGCAGCTGGGGAGAGGACCAGTCACCCCTCCACTTT
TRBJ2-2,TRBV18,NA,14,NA,CASSRTEDTGELFF,TGTGCCAGCTCACGGACAGAAGACACCGGGGAGCTGTTTTTT
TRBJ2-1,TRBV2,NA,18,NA,CASSEHPKQGVADNEQFF,TGTGCCAGCAGTGAACACCCGAAACAGGGCGTGGCGGACAATGAGCAGTTCTTC
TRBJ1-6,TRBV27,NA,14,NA,CASSPTTGDSPLHF,TGTGCCAGCAGTCCTACCACCGGGGATTCACCCCTCCACTTT
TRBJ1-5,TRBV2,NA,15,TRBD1,CASTRDSGSQQPQHF,TGTGCCAGCACCAGGGACAGCGGAAGTCAGCAGCCCCAGCATTTT
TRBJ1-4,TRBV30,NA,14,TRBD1,CAWNRGTGGEKLFF,TGTGCCTGGAATAGGGGGACAGGGGGGGAAAAACTGTTTTTT
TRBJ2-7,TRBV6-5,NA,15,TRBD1,CASSITGTGSYEQYF,TGTGCCAGCAGCATAACCGGGACAGGCTCCTACGAGCAGTACTTC
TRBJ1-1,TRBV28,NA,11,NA,CAIVGEGQAFF,TGTGCCATTGTTGGGGAGGGGCAAGCTTTCTTT
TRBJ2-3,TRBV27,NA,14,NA,CASSWTLGTDTQYF,TGTGCCAGCAGTTGGACTCTTGGCACAGATACGCAGTATTTT
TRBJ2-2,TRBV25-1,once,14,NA,CASSPGAESGELFF,TGTGCCAGCAGCCCAGGGGCAGAGTCCGGGGAGCTGTTTTTT
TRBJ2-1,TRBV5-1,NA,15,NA,CASSFSAGSYNEQFF,TGCGCCAGCAGCTTTTCTGCAGGCTCCTACAATGAGCAGTTCTTC
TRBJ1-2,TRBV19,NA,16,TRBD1,CASSARTGGARTSYTF,TGTGCCAGTAGTGCGCGGACAGGTGGGGCGCGCACGAGCTACACCTTC
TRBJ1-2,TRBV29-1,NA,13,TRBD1,CSVRQGANYGYTF,TGCAGCGTACGACAGGGCGCTAACTATGGCTACACCTTC
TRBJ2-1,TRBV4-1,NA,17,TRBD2,CASSPWPSGDAYNEQFF,TGCGCCAGCAGCCCTTGGCCTAGCGGGGACGCCTACAATGAGCAGTTCTTC
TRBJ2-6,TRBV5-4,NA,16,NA,CASRQDSLAGANVLTF,TGTGCCAGCAGACAGGACAGTCTAGCTGGGGCCAACGTCCTGACTTTC
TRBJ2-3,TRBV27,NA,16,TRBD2,CASSLYVAGGTDTQYF,TGTGCCAGCAGTTTATACGTAGCGGGGGGCACAGATACGCAGTATTTT
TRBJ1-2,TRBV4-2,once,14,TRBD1,CASSQGTGAYGYTF,TGTGCCAGCAGCCAAGGTACAGGGGCCTATGGCTACACCTTC
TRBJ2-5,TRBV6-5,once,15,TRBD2,CASSYSTGLAETQYF,TGTGCCAGCAGTTACTCGACGGGACTAGCGGAGACCCAGTACTTC
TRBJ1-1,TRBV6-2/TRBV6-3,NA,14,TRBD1,CASSYGTDYNEAFF,TGTGCCAGCAGTTATGGGACAGACTACAATGAAGCTTTCTTT
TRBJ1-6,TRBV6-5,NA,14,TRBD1,CASSFRQGWSPLHF,TGTGCCAGCAGTTTCAGACAGGGCTGGTCACCCCTCCACTTT
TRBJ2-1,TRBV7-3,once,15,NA,CASSKGASVGNEQFF,TGTGCCAGCAGCAAGGGGGCTAGCGTTGGGAATGAGCAGTTCTTC
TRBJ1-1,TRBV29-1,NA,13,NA,CSVFGSANTEAFF,TGCAGCGTTTTCGGCAGCGCGAACACTGAAGCTTTCTTT
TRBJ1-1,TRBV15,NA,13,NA,CATSRVRTEEAFF,TGTGCCACCAGCAGAGTCCGGACAGAAGAAGCTTTCTTT
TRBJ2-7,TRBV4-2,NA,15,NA,CASSQELTGPYEQYF,TGTGCCAGCAGCCAAGAGTTGACAGGCCCCTACGAGCAGTACTTC
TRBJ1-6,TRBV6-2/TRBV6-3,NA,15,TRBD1,CASSSFGQANSPLHF,TGTGCCAGCAGTTCGTTTGGACAGGCAAATTCACCCCTCCACTTT
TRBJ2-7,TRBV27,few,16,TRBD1,CASSSPIRDRGREQYF,TGTGCCAGCAGTTCCCCTATCCGGGACAGGGGTCGCGAGCAGTACTTC
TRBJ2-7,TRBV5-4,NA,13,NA,CASRGAADYEQYF,TGTGCCAGCAGAGGGGCGGCAGACTACGAGCAGTACTTC
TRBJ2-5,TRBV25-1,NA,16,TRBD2,CASSEVRLADQETQYF,TGTGCCAGCAGTGAAGTCAGACTAGCGGATCAAGAGACCCAGTACTTC
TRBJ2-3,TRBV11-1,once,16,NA,CASSLGLAVSTDTQYF,TGTGCCAGCAGCTTAGGGCTAGCAGTTAGCACAGATACGCAGTATTTT
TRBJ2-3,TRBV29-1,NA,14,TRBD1,CSVVQGVLTDTQYF,TGCAGCGTTGTACAGGGGGTTCTCACAGATACGCAGTATTTT
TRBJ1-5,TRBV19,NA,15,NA,CASSGGNTGSQPQHF,TGTGCCAGTAGTGGAGGAAATACAGGGTCTCAGCCCCAGCATTTT
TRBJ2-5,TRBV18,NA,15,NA,CASSPTQMASETQYF,TGTGCCAGCTCACCCACGCAAATGGCTAGCGAAACCCAGTACTTC
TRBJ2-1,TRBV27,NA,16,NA,CASSLSLDSSYNEQFF,TGTGCCAGCAGTTTATCCCTTGATAGCTCCTACAATGAGCAGTTCTTC
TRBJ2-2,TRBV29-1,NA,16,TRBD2,CSVAGTSEANTGELFF,TGCAGCGTAGCCGGGACTAGCGAGGCGAACACCGGGGAGCTGTTTTTT
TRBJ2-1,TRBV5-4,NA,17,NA,CASSLAGGDHSYNEQFF,TGTGCCAGCAGCTTGGCAGGAGGAGATCACTCCTACAATGAGCAGTTCTTC
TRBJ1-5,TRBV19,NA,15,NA,CASSNWMAGNQPQHF,TGTGCCAGTAGCAACTGGATGGCGGGAAATCAGCCCCAGCATTTT
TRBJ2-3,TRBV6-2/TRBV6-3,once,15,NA,CASSYDSGSTDTQYF,TGTGCCAGCAGTTACGACTCGGGAAGCACAGATACGCAGTATTTT